The clone carrying this TCR beta chain has only one observation. These data belong to a study of blood T cell repertoires in COVID-19. Study-wide background: Acute and convalescent COVID-19 samples came from the United States, Italy and Spain.

The CDR3 runs to 15 residues. The V and J ends lost 6 bases and 4 bases respectively, with 17 bases between them. The V gene's germline CDR1 is SNHLY and CDR2 FYNNEI. How the authors handled the data: Estimated nucleated cell counts came from reference gene primer amplification. The repertoire was sequenced with immunoSEQ multiplex PCR; TCRdb's copy has only in-frame clones and lacks some. The DNA gave D and trimming, while V, J and clone size come from that table. The table shows 200,000 to 250,000 clones, with almost 90% occurring only once. This receptor was obtained from a man in his late teens or twenties with active or convalescent COVID-19. The sample taken for sequencing was peripheral blood. The chain is built from TRBV2 and TRBJ2-3, with D possibly TRBD1 on 5 matching bases. CDR3: CASSVEKGPSDTQYF. The CDR3 DNA follows: TGTGCCAGCAGCGTTGAGAAGGGGCCCTCAGATACGCAGTATTTT.